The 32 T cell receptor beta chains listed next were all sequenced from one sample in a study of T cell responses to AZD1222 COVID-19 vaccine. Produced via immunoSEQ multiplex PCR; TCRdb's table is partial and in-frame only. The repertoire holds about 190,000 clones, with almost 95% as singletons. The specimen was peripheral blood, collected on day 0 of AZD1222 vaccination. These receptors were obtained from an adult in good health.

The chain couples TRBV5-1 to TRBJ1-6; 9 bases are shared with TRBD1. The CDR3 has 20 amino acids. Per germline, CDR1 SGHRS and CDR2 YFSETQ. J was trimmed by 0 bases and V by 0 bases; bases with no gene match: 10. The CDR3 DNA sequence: TGCGCCAGCAGCTTGGTGGGGACAGGGCCTCTGAGCTCCTATAATTCACCCCTCCACTTT. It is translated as CASSLVGTGPLSSYNSPLHF.

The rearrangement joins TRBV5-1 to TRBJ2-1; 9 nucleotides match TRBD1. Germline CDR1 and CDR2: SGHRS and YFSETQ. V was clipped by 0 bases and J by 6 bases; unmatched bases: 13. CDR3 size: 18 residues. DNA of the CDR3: TGCGCCAGCAGCTTGGCCGGGACAGGGCTTCACAGGAGCAATGAGCAGTTCTTC. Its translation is CASSLAGTGLHRSNEQFF.

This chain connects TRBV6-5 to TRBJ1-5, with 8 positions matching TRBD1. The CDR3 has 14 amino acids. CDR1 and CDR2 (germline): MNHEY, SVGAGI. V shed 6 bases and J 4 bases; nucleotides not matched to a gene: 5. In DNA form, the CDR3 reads TGTGCCAGCAGGACAGGGGCGGTTAATCAGCCCCAGCATTTT. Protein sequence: CASRTGAVNQPQHF.

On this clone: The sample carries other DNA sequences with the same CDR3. CDR3 coding DNA: TGTGCCAGCAGTTACGACGGGAATCAGCCCCAGCATTTT. Residues: CASSYDGNQPQHF. This chain links TRBV6-5 with TRBJ1-5, with D hard to call. CDR1 and CDR2 from the germline V gene are MNHEY and SVGAGI. V was cut by 2 bases and J by 4 bases, with 6 bases left in between. This CDR3 comprises 13 residues.

The CDR3 loop is CASAQDRDRVTDTQYF. The DNA of the CDR3 is TGTGCCAGCGCCCAAGACAGGGACAGGGTCACAGATACGCAGTATTTT. The chain employs TRBV7-2 and TRBJ2-3; 9 bases are shared with TRBD1. The CDR3 runs 16 residues. J gave up 2 bases and V 8 bases, and 11 bases lay outside the gene matches. Germline values: CDR1 SGHTA, CDR2 FQGNSA.

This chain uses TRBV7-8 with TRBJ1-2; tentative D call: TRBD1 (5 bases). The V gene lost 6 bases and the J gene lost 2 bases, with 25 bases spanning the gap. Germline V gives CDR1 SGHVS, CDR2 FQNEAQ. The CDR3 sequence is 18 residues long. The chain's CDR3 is CASSPGAPKTYPNYGYTF. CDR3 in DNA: TGTGCCAGCAGTCCCGGGGCACCCAAGACATACCCCAACTATGGCTACACCTTC.

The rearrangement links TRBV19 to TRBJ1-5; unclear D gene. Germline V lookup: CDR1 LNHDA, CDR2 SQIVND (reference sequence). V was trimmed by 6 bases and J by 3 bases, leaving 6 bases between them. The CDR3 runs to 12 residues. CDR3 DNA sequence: TGTGCCAGTAGGAGCCTCAATCAGCCCCAGCATTTT. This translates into CASRSLNQPQHF.

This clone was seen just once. The DNA of the CDR3 is TGCGCCAGCAGCTCGATACAGGGCCCCCCAACCGGGGAGCTGTTTTTT. Its protein is CASSSIQGPPTGELFF. The V and J genes are TRBV5-1 and TRBJ2-2, with a weak D call TRBD1 (6 bases). The CDR3 extends over 16 amino acids. Trimming removed 3 bases from V and 5 bases from J, with 17 bases in between. Germline V gene data show CDR1 as SGHRS and CDR2 as YFSETQ.

The CDR3 DNA reads TGTGCCAGCAGCCAAAAGGGCGGGGAGACCCAGTACTTC. Protein product: CASSQKGGETQYF. The chain couples TRBV3-1 (or the pseudogene TRBV3-2) to TRBJ2-5; a possible D gene is TRBD2 (5 bases). V was clipped by 2 bases and J by 5 bases, with 9 bases between them. The CDR3 loop spans 13 amino acids. Germline V gene lookup returns CDR1 LGHDT and CDR2 YNNKEL (reference sequence).

The CDR3 here is CASIGARGAAFF. CDR3 DNA sequence: TGTGCCAGCATCGGCGCGAGGGGGGCGGCTTTCTTT. The chain recombines TRBV6-5 with TRBJ1-1; D might be TRBD1 (6 bases). V was clipped by 7 bases and J by 11 bases, with 17 bases between them. Germline lookup yields CDR1 MNHEY and CDR2 SVGAGI. The CDR3 length is 12 residues.

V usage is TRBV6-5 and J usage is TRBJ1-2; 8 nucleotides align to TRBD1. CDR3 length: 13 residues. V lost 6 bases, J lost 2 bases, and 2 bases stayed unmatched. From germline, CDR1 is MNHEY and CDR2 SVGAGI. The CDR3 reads CASSRDRNYGYTF. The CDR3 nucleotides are TGTGCCAGCAGCCGGGACAGGAACTATGGCTACACCTTC.

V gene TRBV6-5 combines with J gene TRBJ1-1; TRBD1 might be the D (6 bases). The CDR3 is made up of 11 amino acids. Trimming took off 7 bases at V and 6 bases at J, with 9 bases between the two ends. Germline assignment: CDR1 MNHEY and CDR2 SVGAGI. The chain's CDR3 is CASKGVAEAFF. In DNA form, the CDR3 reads TGTGCCAGCAAGGGGGTCGCTGAAGCTTTCTTT.

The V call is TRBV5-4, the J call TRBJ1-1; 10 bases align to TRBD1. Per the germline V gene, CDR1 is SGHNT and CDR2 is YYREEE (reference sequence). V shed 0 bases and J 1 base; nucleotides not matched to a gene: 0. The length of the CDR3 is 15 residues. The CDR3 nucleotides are TGTGCCAGCAGCTTGGGGACAGGGGGGAACACTGAAGCTTTCTTT. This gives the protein CASSLGTGGNTEAFF.

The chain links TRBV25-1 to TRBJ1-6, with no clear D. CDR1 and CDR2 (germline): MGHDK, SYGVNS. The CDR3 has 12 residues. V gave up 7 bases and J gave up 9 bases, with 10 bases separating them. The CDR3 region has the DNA TGTGCCAGCAACCCTGGTGGTTCACCCCTCCACTTT. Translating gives CASNPGGSPLHF. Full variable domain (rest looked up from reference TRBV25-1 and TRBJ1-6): EADIYQTPRYLVIGTGKKITLECSQTMGHDKMYWYQQDPGMELHLIHYSYGVNSTEKGDLSSESTVSRIRTEHFPLTLESARPSHTSQYLCASNPGGSPLHFGNGTRLTVT.

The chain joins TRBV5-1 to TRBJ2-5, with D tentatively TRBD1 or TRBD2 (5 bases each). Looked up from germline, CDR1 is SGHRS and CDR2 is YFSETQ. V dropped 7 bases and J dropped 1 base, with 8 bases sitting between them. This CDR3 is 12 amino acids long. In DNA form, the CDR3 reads TGCGCCAGCGGGGGAACCCAAGAGACCCAGTACTTC. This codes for CASGGTQETQYF.

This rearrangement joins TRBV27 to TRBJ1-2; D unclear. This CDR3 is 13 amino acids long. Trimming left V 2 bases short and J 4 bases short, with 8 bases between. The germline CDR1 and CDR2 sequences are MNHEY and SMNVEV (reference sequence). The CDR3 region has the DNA TGTGCCAGCAGTTTAAGATCCGGCTATGGCTACACCTTC. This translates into CASSLRSGYGYTF.

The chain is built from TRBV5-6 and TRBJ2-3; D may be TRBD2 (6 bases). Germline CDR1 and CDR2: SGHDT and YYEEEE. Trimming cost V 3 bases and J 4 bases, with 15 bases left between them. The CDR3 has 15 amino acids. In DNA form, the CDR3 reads TGTGCCAGCAGCTGGAGACGGAGGGGCCCAGATACGCAGTATTTT. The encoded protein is CASSWRRRGPDTQYF.

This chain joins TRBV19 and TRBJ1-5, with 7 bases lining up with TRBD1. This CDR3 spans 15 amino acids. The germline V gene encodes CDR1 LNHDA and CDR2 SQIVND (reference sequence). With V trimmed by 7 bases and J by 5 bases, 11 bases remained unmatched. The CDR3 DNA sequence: TGTGCCAGTACCGGCTCGAGACAGGGTCATCAGCCCCAGCATTTT. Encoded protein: CASTGSRQGHQPQHF.

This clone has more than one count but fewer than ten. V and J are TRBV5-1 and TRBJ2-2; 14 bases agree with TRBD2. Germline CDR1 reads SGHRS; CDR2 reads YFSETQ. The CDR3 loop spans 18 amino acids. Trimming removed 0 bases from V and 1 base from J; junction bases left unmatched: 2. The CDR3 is CASSLAGTSGGNTGELFF. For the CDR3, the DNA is TGCGCCAGCAGCTTGGCCGGGACTAGCGGGGGGAACACCGGGGAGCTGTTTTTT.

DNA of the CDR3: TGCAGTGCTAGTGACGGACAGAGAACAGATACGCAGTATTTT. Translating gives CSASDGQRTDTQYF. This chain connects TRBV20-1 to TRBJ2-3, with D maybe TRBD1 (6 bases). Germline V gene lookup returns CDR1 DFQATT and CDR2 SNEGSKA (reference sequence). V was shortened by 3 bases and J by 3 bases, with 13 bases between the two germline ends. The CDR3 spans 14 residues.

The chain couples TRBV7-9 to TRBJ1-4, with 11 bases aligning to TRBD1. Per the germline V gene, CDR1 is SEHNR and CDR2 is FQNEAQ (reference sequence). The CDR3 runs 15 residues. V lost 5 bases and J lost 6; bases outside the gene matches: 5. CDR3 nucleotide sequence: TGTGCCAGCAGCGCTTGGACAGGGGGCGATGAAAAACTGTTTTTT. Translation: CASSAWTGGDEKLFF.

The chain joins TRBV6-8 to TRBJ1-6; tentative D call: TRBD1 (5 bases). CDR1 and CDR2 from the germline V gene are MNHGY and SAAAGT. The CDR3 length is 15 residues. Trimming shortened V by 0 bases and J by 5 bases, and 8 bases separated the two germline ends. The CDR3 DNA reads TGTGCCAGCAGTTACTCAGGGGTAGATAATTCACCCCTCCACTTT. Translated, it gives CASSYSGVDNSPLHF.

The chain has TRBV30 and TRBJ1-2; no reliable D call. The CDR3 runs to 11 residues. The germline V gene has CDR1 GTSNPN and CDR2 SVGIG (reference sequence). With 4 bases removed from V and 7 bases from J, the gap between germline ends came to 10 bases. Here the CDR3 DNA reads TGTGCCTGGAAGTTGATGGGTGGCTACACCTTC. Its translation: CAWKLMGGYTF.

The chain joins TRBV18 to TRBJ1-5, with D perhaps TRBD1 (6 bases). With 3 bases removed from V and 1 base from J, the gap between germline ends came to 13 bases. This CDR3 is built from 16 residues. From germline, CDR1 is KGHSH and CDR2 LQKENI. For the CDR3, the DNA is TGTGCCAGCTCACCGAGGGGGGCTTCCAGCAATCAGCCCCAGCATTTT. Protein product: CASSPRGASSNQPQHF. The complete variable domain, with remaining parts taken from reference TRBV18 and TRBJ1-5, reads NAGVMQNPRHLVRRRGQEARLRCSPMKGHSHVYWYRQLPEEGLKFMVYLQKENIIDESGMPKERFSAEFPKEGPSILRIQQVVRGDSAAYFCASSPRGASSNQPQHFGDGTRLSIL.

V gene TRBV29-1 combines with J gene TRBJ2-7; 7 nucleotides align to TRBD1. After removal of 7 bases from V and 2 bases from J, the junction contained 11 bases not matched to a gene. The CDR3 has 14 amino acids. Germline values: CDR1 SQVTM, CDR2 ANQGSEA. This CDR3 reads CSARQGALAYEQYF. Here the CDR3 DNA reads TGCAGCGCACGACAGGGAGCTTTGGCCTACGAGCAGTACTTC.

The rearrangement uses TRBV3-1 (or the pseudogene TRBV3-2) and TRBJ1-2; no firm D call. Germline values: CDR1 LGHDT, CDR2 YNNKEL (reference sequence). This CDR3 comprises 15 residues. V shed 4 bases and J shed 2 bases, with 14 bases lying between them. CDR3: CASSLSPGGNYGYTF. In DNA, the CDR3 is TGTGCCAGCAGCCTAAGCCCAGGAGGAAACTATGGCTACACCTTC.

The CDR3 coding sequence is TGTGCCACCACAGACAGGGTAGGGGGCAATCAGCCCCAGCATTTT. Protein sequence: CATTDRVGGNQPQHF. V is TRBV6-5 and J is TRBJ1-5; TRBD1 agrees at 7 bases. The V segment lost 10 bases and the J segment 2 bases; nucleotides outside the gene matches: 11. The CDR3 totals 15 residues. Germline CDR1 and CDR2: MNHEY and SVGAGI.

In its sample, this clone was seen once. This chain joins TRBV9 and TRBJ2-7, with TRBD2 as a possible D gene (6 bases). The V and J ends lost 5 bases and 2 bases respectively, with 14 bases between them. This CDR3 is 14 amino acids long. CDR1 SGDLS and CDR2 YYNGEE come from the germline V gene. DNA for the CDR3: TGTGCCAGCAGTGCCACCGGGACTGCCTACGAGCAGTACTTC. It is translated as CASSATGTAYEQYF.

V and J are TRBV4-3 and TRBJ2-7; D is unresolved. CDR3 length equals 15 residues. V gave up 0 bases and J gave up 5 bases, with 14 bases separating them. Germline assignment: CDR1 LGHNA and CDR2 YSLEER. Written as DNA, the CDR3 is TGCGCCAGCAGCCAAGAAGATTCAGCCATCCACGAGCAGTACTTC. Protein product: CASSQEDSAIHEQYF.

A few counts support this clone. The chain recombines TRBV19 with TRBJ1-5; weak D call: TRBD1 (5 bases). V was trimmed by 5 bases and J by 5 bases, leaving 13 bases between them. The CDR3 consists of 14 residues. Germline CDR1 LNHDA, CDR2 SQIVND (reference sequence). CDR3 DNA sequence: TGTGCCAGTAGTGGGGGGACGGGCTATCAGCCCCAGCATTTT. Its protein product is CASSGGTGYQPQHF.

CDR3 bases: TGTGCCAGCAGGAGGGTTTCACCCCTCCACTTT. It is translated as CASRRVSPLHF. This sequence joins TRBV6-5 and TRBJ1-6; D ambiguous. This CDR3 spans 11 amino acids. V lost 6 bases to trimming and J lost 9 bases, with 6 bases between them. From germline, CDR1 is MNHEY and CDR2 SVGAGI.

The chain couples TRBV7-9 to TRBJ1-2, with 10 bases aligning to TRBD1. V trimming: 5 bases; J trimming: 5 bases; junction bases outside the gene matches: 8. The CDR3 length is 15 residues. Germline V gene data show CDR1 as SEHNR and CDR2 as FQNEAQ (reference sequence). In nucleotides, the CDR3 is TGTGCCAGCAGCCCCGGACAGGGGGAAACATATGGCTACACCTTC. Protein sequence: CASSPGQGETYGYTF.